This TCR beta chain came from a study of cytomegalovirus exposure and HLA in healthy donors. Findings of the study overall: Sequencing likely produced, as an artifact, a cluster of highly shared sequence variants. Some TCR beta chains (more than 150 of them) were listed as cytomegalovirus-associated.

Vbeta (60) and Jbeta (13) primers were used in the PCR. Libraries were prepared by immunoSEQ multiplex PCR; TCRdb keeps only in-frame clonotypes and omits some of them. The sample lists about 78,000 clones, about 80% seen once, with about 30% in the top ten. V was pared by 7 bases and J by 2 bases, with 5 bases of the junction left unmatched. CDR1 and CDR2 from the germline V gene are SGHRS and YFSETQ. This CDR3 region has 13 residues. As concerns this clone: Antigen unknown.

The source is a man in his fifties or sixties in good health and CMV-seropositive. The chain has TRBV5-1 and TRBJ2-5, with TRBD2 matching 7 bases. The sequenced sample was PBMCs. The CDR3 loop is CASPWEGQETQYF. The CDR3 nucleotides are TGCGCCAGCCCTTGGGAGGGGCAAGAGACCCAGTACTTC.